This entry concerns a single TCR beta chain. Its antigen is unidentified. This record comes from a study of vaccination and CD4 T cells after COVID-19. Study-wide results and limits: Convalescent patients gained a median 86.3% of their reactive clones only post-vaccination.

Treatment indicated: 10-day PBMC culture with coronavirus spike peptide pools or control peptides (ViraFEST assay). PCR positivity dates ran from March to December 2020, preceding US Alpha, Beta and Delta variants. After culture for about ten days, isolation of CD4+ T cells was performed by negative selection. With 5 bases clipped from V and 5 bases from J, the junction kept 12 bases outside the gene matches. The CDR3 is 15 amino acids. Germline values: CDR1 MNHEY, CDR2 SMNVEV (reference sequence). Cultured CD4+ T cell DNA was sequenced using the Oncomine TCR Beta short-read assay. Cultured CD4+ T cells yielded the extracted genomic DNA. TCRdb used MiXCR to reprocess the PCR reads, holding one entry per CDR3 protein. The table includes some 15,000 distinct CDR3 sequences, around a third detected once.

This sequence originates from a human donor who had recovered from COVID-19. The chain is built from TRBV27 and TRBJ2-7, with 7 bases that match TRBD2. The sample consisted of CD4+ T cells from blood, cultured in vitro, taken after SARS-CoV-2 vaccination. CDR3 coding DNA: TGTGCCAGCAGTGCTAGCGGTCGGGGCCCTAACGAGCAGTACTTC. It yields the protein CASSASGRGPNEQYF.